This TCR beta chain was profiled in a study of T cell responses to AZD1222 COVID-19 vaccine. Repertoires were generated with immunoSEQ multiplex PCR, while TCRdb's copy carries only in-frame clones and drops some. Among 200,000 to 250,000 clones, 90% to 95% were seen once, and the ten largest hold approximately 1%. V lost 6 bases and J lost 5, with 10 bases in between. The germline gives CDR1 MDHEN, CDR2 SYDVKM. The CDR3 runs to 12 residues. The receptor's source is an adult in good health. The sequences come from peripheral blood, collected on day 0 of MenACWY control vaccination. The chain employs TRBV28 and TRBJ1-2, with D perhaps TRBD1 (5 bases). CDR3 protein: CASSNGGYGYTF. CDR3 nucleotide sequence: TGTGCCAGCAGCAACGGGGGTTATGGCTACACCTTC.